This TCR beta chain was documented in a study of low-dose radiotherapy and immunotherapy resistance in tumors. Turning to the study itself: A total of 6.5 Gy was given to Cohort 1 as 0.5 Gy per fraction every 2 weeks.

At least ten counts were recorded for this clonotype. Covering alpha and beta chains, TRAV- and TRBV-specific primers were used for the first-strand cDNA. A roughly 20-cycle PCR with a constant-region primer and V-primer adapter amplified TCRs. TCRdb used MiXCR to reprocess the reads, holding one entry per CDR3 protein. The data contain 85,000 to 95,000 distinct CDR3 sequences, 8% to 10% of them seen just once; the ten biggest clones take up around 1%. Time point here: before trial treatment. Ipilimumab, nivolumab, aspirin, low-dose cyclophosphamide and low-dose radiotherapy were administered to donors. Enrollment required an advanced solid tumor negative for tumor-infiltrating lymphocytes. V gave up 6 bases and J gave up 4 bases, with 15 bases separating them. This CDR3 region has 14 residues. Germline V gene data show CDR1 as SNHLY and CDR2 as FYNNEI.

This chain links TRBV2 with TRBJ1-2; D possibly corresponds to TRBD1 (6 bases). Specimen: PBMCs, collected before treatment. This TCR derives from a male donor with prostate cancer. As DNA, the CDR3 is TGTGCCAGCAGACAGGGCCTTCCCCCCTATGGCTACACCTTC. This codes for CASRQGLPPYGYTF.